Sequencing of this TCR beta chain was carried out in a study of blood T cell repertoires in COVID-19. The V and J ends lost 2 bases and 2 bases respectively, with 10 bases between them. Germline CDR1 SGHTA, CDR2 FQGTGA. This CDR3 comprises 14 residues. Produced via immunoSEQ multiplex PCR; TCRdb's table is partial and in-frame only. The top ten hold roughly 2.9% of the sample, which has around 140,000 clones, roughly 90% seen once. The rearrangement uses TRBV7-3 and TRBJ2-7, with a weak D call TRBD1 (5 bases). The receptor comes from a man aged 55 to 69 with active or convalescent COVID-19. The sequencing sample was made of peripheral blood. In DNA, the CDR3 is TGTGCCAGCAGCTTATGGGCAGGGACCTACGAGCAGTACTTC. Translated: CASSLWAGTYEQYF.